This T cell receptor (beta chain) was recorded in a study of T cell responses to AZD1222 COVID-19 vaccine. The method was immunoSEQ multiplex PCR; TCRdb's version includes in-frame clones alone and lacks a portion of them. The sample holds about 150,000 clones; almost 85% are singletons and the top ten take roughly 8.7%. V was trimmed by 2 bases and J by 1 base, leaving 3 bases between them. Germline V CDR1 and CDR2: SGHNT, YENEEA. This CDR3 spans 13 amino acids. The specimen comprised peripheral blood, sampled 28 days after the second dose of the MenACWY control vaccine. The sequence came from an adult who received the MenACWY meningococcal vaccine as a control. The chain is built from TRBV11-3 and TRBJ1-3; D is unclear. DNA of the CDR3: TGTGCCAGCAGCTTACCTTCTGGAAACACCATATATTTT. It encodes CASSLPSGNTIYF.